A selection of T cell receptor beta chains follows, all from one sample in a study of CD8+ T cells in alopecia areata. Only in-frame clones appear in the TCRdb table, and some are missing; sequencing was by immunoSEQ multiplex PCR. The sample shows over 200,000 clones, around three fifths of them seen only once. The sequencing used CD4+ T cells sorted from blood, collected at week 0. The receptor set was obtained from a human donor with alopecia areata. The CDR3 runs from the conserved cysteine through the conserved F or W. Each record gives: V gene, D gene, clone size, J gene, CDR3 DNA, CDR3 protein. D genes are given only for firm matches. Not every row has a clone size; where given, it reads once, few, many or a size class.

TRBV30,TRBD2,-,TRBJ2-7,TGTGCCTGGACCCGACTAGCGGGAGGCTACGAGCAGTACTTC,CAWTRLAGGYEQYF
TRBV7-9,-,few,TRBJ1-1,TGTGCCAGCAGCTCTCCTGGGGGCGGCATGAACACTGAAGCTTTCTTT,CASSSPGGGMNTEAFF
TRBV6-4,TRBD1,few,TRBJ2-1,TGTGCCAGCAGTGACGGTTACAGGGGCGATGAGCAGTTCTTC,CASSDGYRGDEQFF
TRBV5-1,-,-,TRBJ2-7,TGCGCCAGCAGAAGACAAACCGAGCCCTACGAGCAGTACTTC,CASRRQTEPYEQYF
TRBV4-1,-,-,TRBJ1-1,TGCGCCAGCAGCCGAGATGGGGTGAACACTGAAGCTTTCTTT,CASSRDGVNTEAFF
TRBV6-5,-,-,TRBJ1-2,TGTGCCAGCAGTTCCCGGCCGCCGTCGGGCTATGGCTACACCTTC,CASSSRPPSGYGYTF
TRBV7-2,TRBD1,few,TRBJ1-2,TGTGCCAGCAGCACCAGACAGGGCTCAGCTAACTATGGCTACACCTTC,CASSTRQGSANYGYTF
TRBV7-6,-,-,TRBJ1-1,TGTGCCAGCAGCCTTCGACAGTTGAACACTGAAGCTTTCTTT,CASSLRQLNTEAFF
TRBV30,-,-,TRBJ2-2,TGTGCCTGGAGGGTCGGGACCCACACCGGGGAGCTGTTTTTT,CAWRVGTHTGELFF
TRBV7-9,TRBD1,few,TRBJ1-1,TGTGCCAGCAGCTTAGGACAGGGGATTAACACTGAAGCTTTCTTT,CASSLGQGINTEAFF
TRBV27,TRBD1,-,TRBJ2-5,TGTGCCAGCAGTCGGGACAGGGGACCCCAAGAGACCCAGTACTTC,CASSRDRGPQETQYF
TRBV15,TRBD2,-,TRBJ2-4,TGTGCCACCAGCAGAGAGGCTAGCGGGGATCGCAAGTACTTC,CATSREASGDRKYF
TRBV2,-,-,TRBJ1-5,TGTGCCAGCAGTTACGGTGAACTTGATCAGCCCCAGCATTTT,CASSYGELDQPQHF
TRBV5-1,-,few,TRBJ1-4,TGCGCCAGCAGCTTGGAGCCAGGCGGGAAACTGTTTTTT,CASSLEPGGKLFF
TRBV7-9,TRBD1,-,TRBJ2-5,TGTGCCAGCAGCAGTACAGGGGAAACCCAGTACTTC,CASSSTGETQYF
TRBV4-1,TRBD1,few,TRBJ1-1,TGCGCCAGCAGCCAAGCACAGGGGGCCTCTCTCCAGAACACTGAAGCTTTCTTT,CASSQAQGASLQNTEAFF
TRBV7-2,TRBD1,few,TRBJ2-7,TGTGCCAGCAGCCTCGGGACAGCTAGCTCCTACGAGCAGTACTTC,CASSLGTASSYEQYF
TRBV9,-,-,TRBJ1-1,TGTGCCAGCAGCCCCCACGCGGACCCGAACACTGAAGCTTTCTTT,CASSPHADPNTEAFF